Listed below are T cell receptor beta chains from one sample, sequenced in a study of blood T cell repertoires in COVID-19. TCRdb's table, derived via immunoSEQ multiplex PCR, lists solely in-frame clones and lacks some. The profile shows some 350,000 clones, about 93% of them singletons. The source material was peripheral blood. The receptors derive from a woman between 18 and 29 years old who had recovered from COVID-19. Each CDR3 is given with its conserved first and last residue. A D gene is named only where the DNA matches it firmly. Not all rows give a size; the values are once, few, many and, for expanded clones, a class.

d_gene,j_gene,v_gene,abundance,len,CDR3aa,CDR3nt
NA,TRBJ1-1,TRBV7-9,NA,13,CASSLDPSSEAFF,TGTGCCAGCAGCTTAGATCCGTCCAGTGAAGCTTTCTTT
TRBD2,TRBJ2-5,TRBV5-4,NA,15,CASSLGSGREETQYF,TGTGCCAGCAGCTTGGGTAGCGGGAGGGAAGAGACCCAGTACTTC
NA,TRBJ2-3,TRBV11-3,NA,13,CASSVTSTDTQYF,TGTGCCAGCAGCGTCACTAGCACAGATACGCAGTATTTT
TRBD2,TRBJ2-3,TRBV9,NA,14,CASSSRLAVGTQYF,TGTGCCAGCAGCTCCCGACTAGCGGTTGGTACGCAGTATTTT
NA,TRBJ1-1,TRBV19,NA,14,CASSIVQGGTEAFF,TGTGCCAGTAGTATCGTACAGGGTGGGACTGAAGCTTTCTTT
NA,TRBJ2-1,TRBV4-3,NA,14,CASSQGAPYNEQFF,TGCGCCAGCAGCCAAGGCGCCCCCTACAATGAGCAGTTCTTC
TRBD1,TRBJ2-1,TRBV6-2/TRBV6-3,NA,15,CASSPRQGLWHEQFF,TGTGCCAGCAGTCCCAGACAGGGATTATGGCATGAGCAGTTCTTC
NA,TRBJ2-5,TRBV6-2/TRBV6-3,NA,13,CASSYRGWETQYF,TGTGCCAGCAGTTACCGGGGTTGGGAGACCCAGTACTTC
NA,TRBJ1-2,TRBV2,NA,12,CASSEAGYGYTF,TGTGCCAGCAGTGAGGCGGGGTATGGCTACACCTTC
NA,TRBJ1-1,TRBV18,NA,14,CASSPLIGQGEAFF,TGTGCCAGCTCACCACTTATAGGGCAGGGTGAAGCTTTCTTT
TRBD1,TRBJ1-3,TRBV30,NA,16,CAWTVPTGTFGNTIYF,TGTGCCTGGACCGTTCCGACAGGGACCTTTGGAAACACCATATATTTT
NA,TRBJ1-1,TRBV7-2,NA,15,CASSFRERWSTEAFF,TGTGCCAGCAGCTTCCGTGAGAGGTGGTCCACTGAAGCTTTCTTT
TRBD1,TRBJ2-2,TRBV11-2,once,15,CASSSGTGSTGELFF,TGTGCCAGCAGCTCTGGGACAGGGAGCACCGGGGAGCTGTTTTTT
NA,TRBJ1-6,TRBV7-9,NA,16,CASSSTTPSVVSPLHF,TGTGCCAGCAGCTCCACTACCCCGTCGGTAGTTTCACCCCTCCACTTT
NA,TRBJ1-5,TRBV6-1,NA,18,CASSEIGLGRPGAQPQHF,TGTGCCAGCAGTGAAATCGGGTTAGGGCGCCCAGGGGCTCAGCCCCAGCATTTT
NA,TRBJ2-3,TRBV7-2,NA,16,CASSSRLGGSTDTQYF,TGTGCCAGCAGCTCCCGCCTCGGCGGGAGCACAGATACGCAGTATTTT
TRBD1,TRBJ2-2,TRBV12-5,NA,15,CASGLLTGGTGELFF,TGTGCTAGTGGTTTGCTTACAGGGGGCACCGGGGAGCTGTTTTTT
TRBD1,TRBJ2-3,TRBV24-1,NA,13,CASGQGATDTQYF,TGTGCCTCCGGACAGGGGGCAACAGATACGCAGTATTTT
TRBD2,TRBJ2-1,TRBV6-4,NA,15,CASSPKREGGNEQFF,TGTGCCAGCAGCCCCAAGCGGGAGGGGGGCAATGAGCAGTTCTTC
TRBD1,TRBJ1-1,TRBV5-1,NA,13,CASRSQGDTEAFF,TGCGCCAGCAGATCACAGGGGGACACTGAAGCTTTCTTT
TRBD2,TRBJ2-2,TRBV3-1/TRBV3-2,few,15,CASSHGGSFTGELFF,TGTGCCAGCAGCCACGGCGGGAGTTTTACCGGGGAGCTGTTTTTT
TRBD1,TRBJ1-6,TRBV27,NA,15,CASSLDRGKVSPLHF,TGTGCCAGCAGTCTGGACAGGGGGAAGGTTTCACCCCTCCACTTT
NA,TRBJ1-1,TRBV9,NA,15,CASKSEAGGGNEAFF,TGTGCCAGCAAATCCGAAGCTGGGGGAGGTAATGAAGCTTTCTTT
NA,TRBJ1-2,TRBV6-2/TRBV6-3,NA,13,CASSYGQGLGYTF,TGTGCCAGCAGTTACGGGCAGGGACTCGGCTACACCTTC
TRBD2,TRBJ2-1,TRBV10-3,NA,16,CAISETTSGAYNEQFF,TGTGCCATCAGTGAAACGACTAGCGGCGCCTACAATGAGCAGTTCTTC
NA,TRBJ2-2,TRBV6-6,NA,16,CASTGASVMATGELFF,TGTGCCAGCACCGGGGCTAGCGTGATGGCCACCGGGGAGCTGTTTTTT
NA,TRBJ2-5,TRBV24-1,NA,13,CATSDVAGETQYF,TGTGCCACCAGTGATGTGGCGGGAGAGACCCAGTACTTC
TRBD1,TRBJ1-2,TRBV19,NA,15,CASSIGQGAWYGYTF,TGTGCCAGTAGTATCGGACAGGGGGCTTGGTATGGCTACACCTTC